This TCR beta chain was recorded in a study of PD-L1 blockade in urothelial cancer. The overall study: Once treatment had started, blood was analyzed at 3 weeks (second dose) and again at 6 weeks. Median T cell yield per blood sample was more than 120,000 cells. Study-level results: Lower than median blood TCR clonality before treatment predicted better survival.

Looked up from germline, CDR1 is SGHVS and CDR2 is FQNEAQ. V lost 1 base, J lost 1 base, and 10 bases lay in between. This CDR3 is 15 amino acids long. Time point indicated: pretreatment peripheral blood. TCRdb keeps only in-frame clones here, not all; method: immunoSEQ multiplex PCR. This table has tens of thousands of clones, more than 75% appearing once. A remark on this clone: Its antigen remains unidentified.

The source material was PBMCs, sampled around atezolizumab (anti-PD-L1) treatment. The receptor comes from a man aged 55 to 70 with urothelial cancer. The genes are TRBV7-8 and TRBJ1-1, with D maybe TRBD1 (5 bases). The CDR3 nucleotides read TGTGCCAGCAGCTTAGAGTATAGGGGGAACACTGAAGCTTTCTTT. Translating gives CASSLEYRGNTEAFF.